This T cell receptor (beta chain) was identified during a study of blood T cell repertoires in COVID-19. Measured with immunoSEQ multiplex PCR; TCRdb has only the in-frame clones, and not every one. The sample lists some 250,000 clones; approximately 90% were seen once. The study recruited people aged roughly 18 to 89 years across approximately 24 US areas. Trimming cost V 5 bases and J 3 bases; bases outside gene matches: 8. Germline CDR1 and CDR2: LNHDA and SQIVND (reference sequence). CDR3 length: 15 residues. Sequencing was performed on PBMCs or T cells enriched from blood (not recorded which). The TCR was taken from a human donor in a cohort exposed to, infected with or recovered from COVID-19 (not recorded which). The donor label of this sample is uncertain. The chain recombines TRBV19 with TRBJ2-3; TRBD1 matches at 7 bases. CDR3: CASSPWDSRTDTQYF. The DNA for the CDR3 is TGTGCCAGTAGTCCCTGGGACAGCAGAACAGATACGCAGTATTTT.